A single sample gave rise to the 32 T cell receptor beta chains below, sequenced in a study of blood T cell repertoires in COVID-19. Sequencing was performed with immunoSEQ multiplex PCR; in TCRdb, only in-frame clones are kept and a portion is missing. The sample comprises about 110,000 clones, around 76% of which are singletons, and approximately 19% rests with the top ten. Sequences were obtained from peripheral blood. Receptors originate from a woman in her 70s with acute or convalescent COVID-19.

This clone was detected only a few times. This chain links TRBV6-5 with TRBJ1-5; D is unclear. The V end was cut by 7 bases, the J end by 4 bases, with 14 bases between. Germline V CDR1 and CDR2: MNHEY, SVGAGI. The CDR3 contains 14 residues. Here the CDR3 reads CASKSGSGNQPQHF. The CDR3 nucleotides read TGTGCCAGCAAAAGCGGATCCGGGAATCAGCCCCAGCATTTT.

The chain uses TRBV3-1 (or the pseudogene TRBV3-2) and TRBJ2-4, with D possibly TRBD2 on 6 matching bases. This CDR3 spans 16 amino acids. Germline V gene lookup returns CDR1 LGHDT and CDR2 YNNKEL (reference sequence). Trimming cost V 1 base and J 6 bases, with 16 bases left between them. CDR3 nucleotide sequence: TGTGCCAGCAGCCAAGGTGGGGGGACCTTGATAAACATTCAGTACTTC. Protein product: CASSQGGGTLINIQYF.

The CDR3 loop reads CASRDIPLSYNEQFF. The CDR3, as DNA: TGTGCCAGCAGGGACATTCCACTCTCCTACAATGAGCAGTTCTTC. The chain links TRBV6-5 to TRBJ2-1, with TRBD1 as a possible D gene (5 bases). This CDR3 is 15 amino acids long. V was trimmed by 6 bases and J by 0 bases, leaving 12 bases between them. Germline lookup yields CDR1 MNHEY and CDR2 SVGAGI.

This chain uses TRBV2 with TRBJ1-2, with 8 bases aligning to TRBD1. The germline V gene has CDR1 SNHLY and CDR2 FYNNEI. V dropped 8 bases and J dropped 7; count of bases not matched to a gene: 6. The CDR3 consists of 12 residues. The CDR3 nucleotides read TGTGCCAGCGGACAGGGTGTAGGTGGCTACACCTTC. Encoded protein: CASGQGVGGYTF.

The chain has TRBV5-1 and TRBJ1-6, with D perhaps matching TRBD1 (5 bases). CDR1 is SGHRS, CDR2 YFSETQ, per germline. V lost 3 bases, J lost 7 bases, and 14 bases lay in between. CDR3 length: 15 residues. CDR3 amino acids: CASSYSGVTNSPLHF. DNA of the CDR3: TGCGCCAGCAGCTACTCGGGGGTGACGAATTCACCCCTCCACTTT. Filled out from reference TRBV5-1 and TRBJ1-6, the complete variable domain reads KAGVTQTPRYLIKTRGQQVTLSCSPISGHRSVSWYQQTPGQGLQFLFEYFSETQRNKGNFPGRFSGRQFSNSRSEMNVSTLELGDSALYLCASSYSGVTNSPLHFGNGTRLTVT.

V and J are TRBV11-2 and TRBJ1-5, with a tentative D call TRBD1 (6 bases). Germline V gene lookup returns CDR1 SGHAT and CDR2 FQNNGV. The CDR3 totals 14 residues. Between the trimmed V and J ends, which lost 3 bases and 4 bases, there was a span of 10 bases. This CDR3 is CASSFGQSNQPQHF. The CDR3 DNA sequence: TGTGCCAGCAGCTTCGGACAGAGTAATCAGCCCCAGCATTTT.

The CDR3 loop reads CASSFERGGLNEQYF. The DNA of the CDR3 is TGTGCCAGCAGCTTCGAGCGGGGGGGCCTGAACGAGCAGTACTTC. The chain uses TRBV5-4 and TRBJ2-7, with TRBD2 identical over 10 bases. Losses at the gene ends were 2 bases for V and 5 bases for J; bases not matched to a gene: 7. The CDR3 is 15 residues long. Germline V gene data show CDR1 as SGHNT and CDR2 as YYREEE (reference sequence). The complete variable domain, with remaining parts taken from reference TRBV5-4 and TRBJ2-7, reads ETGVTQSPTHLIKTRGQQVTLRCSSQSGHNTVSWYQQALGQGPQFIFQYYREEENGRGNFPPRFSGLQFPNYSSELNVNALELDDSALYLCASSFERGGLNEQYFGPGTRLTVT.

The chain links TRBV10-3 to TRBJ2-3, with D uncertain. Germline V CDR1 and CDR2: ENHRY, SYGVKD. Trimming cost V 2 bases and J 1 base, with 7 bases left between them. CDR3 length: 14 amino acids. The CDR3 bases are TGTGCCATCAGTGAGGCCAGTCGCACAGATACGCAGTATTTT. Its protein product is CAISEASRTDTQYF.

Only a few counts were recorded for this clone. CDR3 nucleotides: TGTGCCAGCAGCTTGGAAGGACAGTCTTATGGCTACACCTTC. Translated: CASSLEGQSYGYTF. The gene calls are TRBV5-6 and TRBJ1-2; a weak D match, TRBD1 (6 bases). V lost 0 bases and J lost 5, with 11 bases in between. The germline gives CDR1 SGHDT, CDR2 YYEEEE. The CDR3 totals 14 residues.

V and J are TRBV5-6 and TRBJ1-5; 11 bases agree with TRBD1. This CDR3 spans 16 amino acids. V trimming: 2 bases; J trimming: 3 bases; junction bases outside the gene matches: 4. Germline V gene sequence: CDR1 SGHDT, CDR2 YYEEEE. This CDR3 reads CASSFGTGGFNQPQHF. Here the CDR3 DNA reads TGTGCCAGCAGCTTCGGGACAGGGGGTTTCAATCAGCCCCAGCATTTT.

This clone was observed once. The CDR3 nucleotides read TGTGCCAGCAGCGTAGAGTGGACAGGGGGCACGAGTGGCTACACCTTC. It encodes CASSVEWTGGTSGYTF. J is TRBJ1-2 and V is TRBV9, with 11 bases matching TRBD1. CDR3 length: 16 residues. Germline CDR1 reads SGDLS; CDR2 reads YYNGEE. With 0 bases clipped from V and 7 bases from J, the junction kept 8 bases outside the gene matches.

The CDR3 spells CASNDRVDTGELFF. For the CDR3, the DNA is TGCGCCAGCAACGACAGGGTCGACACCGGGGAGCTGTTTTTT. V gene TRBV5-1 combines with J gene TRBJ2-2, with 7 bases aligning to TRBD1. The germline V gene has CDR1 SGHRS and CDR2 YFSETQ. There are 14 residues in the CDR3. The ends lost 6 bases at V and 3 bases at J; junction bases unmatched: 5.

DNA for the CDR3: TGTGCCAGCAGCTTAGTTGGAGGGGAGGGCTATGGCTACACCTTC. Its protein product is CASSLVGGEGYGYTF. V gene TRBV7-2 combines with J gene TRBJ1-2; perhaps TRBD1 as D (5 bases). Trimming cost V 1 base and J 4 bases, with 13 bases left between them. Germline V CDR1 and CDR2: SGHTA, FQGNSA. The CDR3 loop spans 15 amino acids.

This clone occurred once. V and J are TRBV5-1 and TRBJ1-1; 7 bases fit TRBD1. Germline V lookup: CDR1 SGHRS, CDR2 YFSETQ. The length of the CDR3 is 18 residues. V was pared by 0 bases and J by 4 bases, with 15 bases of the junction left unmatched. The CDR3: CASSLGVVARGLGTEAFF. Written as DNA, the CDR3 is TGCGCCAGCAGCTTGGGTGTTGTTGCGAGGGGGCTCGGCACTGAAGCTTTCTTT. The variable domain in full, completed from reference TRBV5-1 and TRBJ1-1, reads KAGVTQTPRYLIKTRGQQVTLSCSPISGHRSVSWYQQTPGQGLQFLFEYFSETQRNKGNFPGRFSGRQFSNSRSEMNVSTLELGDSALYLCASSLGVVARGLGTEAFFGQGTRLTVV.

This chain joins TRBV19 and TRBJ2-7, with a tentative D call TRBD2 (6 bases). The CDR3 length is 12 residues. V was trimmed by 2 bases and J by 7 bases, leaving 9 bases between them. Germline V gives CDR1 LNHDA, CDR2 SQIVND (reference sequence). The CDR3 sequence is CASSIRRGEQYF. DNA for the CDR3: TGTGCCAGTAGTATAAGGCGGGGAGAGCAGTACTTC.

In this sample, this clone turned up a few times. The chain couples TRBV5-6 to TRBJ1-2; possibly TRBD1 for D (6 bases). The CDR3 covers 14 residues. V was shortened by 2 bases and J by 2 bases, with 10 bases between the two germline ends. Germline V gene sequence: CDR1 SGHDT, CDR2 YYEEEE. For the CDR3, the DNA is TGTGCCAGCAGCTTAGGGGGAAAGAACTATGGCTACACCTTC. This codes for CASSLGGKNYGYTF.

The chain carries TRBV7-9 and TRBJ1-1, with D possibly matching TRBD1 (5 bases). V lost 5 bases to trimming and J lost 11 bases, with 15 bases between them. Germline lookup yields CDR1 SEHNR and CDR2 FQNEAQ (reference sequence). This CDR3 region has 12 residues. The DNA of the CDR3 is TGTGCCAGCAGCCGGGACTTACAGTATGCTTTCTTT. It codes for CASSRDLQYAFF.

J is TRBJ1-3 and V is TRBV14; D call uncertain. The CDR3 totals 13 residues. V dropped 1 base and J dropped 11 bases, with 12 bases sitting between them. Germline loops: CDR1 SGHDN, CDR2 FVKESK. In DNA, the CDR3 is TGTGCCAGCAGCCAAGCGCGGTCGACGGCCATATATTTT. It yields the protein CASSQARSTAIYF.

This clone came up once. The CDR3 is CASSKDTDQPQHF. The CDR3 nucleotides are TGCGCCAGCAGCAAGGACACCGATCAGCCCCAGCATTTT. The rearrangement links TRBV5-1 to TRBJ1-5; D is possibly TRBD1 (5 bases). The CDR3 runs to 13 residues. CDR1 and CDR2 (germline): SGHRS, YFSETQ. Trimming cost V 4 bases and J 5 bases, with 10 bases left between them.

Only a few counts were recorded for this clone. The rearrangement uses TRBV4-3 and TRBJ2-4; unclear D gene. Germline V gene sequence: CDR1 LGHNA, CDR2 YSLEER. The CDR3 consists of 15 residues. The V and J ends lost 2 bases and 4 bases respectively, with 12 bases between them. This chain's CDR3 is CASSQTITPKNIQYF. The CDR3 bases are TGCGCCAGCAGCCAAACCATAACACCAAAAAACATTCAGTACTTC.

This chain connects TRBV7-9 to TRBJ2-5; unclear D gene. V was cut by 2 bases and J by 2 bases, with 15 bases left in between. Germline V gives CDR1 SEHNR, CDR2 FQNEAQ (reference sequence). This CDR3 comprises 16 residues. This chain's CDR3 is CASSLRVVSTQETQYF. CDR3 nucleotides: TGTGCCAGCAGCTTACGGGTGGTATCAACTCAAGAGACCCAGTACTTC.

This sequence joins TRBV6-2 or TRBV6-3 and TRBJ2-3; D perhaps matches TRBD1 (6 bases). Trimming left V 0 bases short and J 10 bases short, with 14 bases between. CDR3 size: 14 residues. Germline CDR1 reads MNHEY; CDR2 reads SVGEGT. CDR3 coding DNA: TGTGCCAGCAGTTACTCCGGGACATCGGGCGCGCAGTATTTT. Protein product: CASSYSGTSGAQYF.

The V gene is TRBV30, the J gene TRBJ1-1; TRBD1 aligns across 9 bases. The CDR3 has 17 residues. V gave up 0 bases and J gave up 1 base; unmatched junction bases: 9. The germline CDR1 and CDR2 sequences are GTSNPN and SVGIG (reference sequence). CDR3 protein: CAWSVRLRQGENTEAFF. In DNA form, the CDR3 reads TGTGCCTGGAGTGTTCGCCTAAGACAGGGGGAGAACACTGAAGCTTTCTTT.

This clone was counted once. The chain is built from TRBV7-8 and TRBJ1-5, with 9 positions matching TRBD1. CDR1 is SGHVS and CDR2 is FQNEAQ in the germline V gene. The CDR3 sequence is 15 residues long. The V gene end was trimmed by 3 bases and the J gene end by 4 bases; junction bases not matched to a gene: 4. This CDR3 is CASSFGTGMNQPQHF. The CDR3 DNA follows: TGTGCCAGCAGCTTTGGGACAGGGATGAATCAGCCCCAGCATTTT.

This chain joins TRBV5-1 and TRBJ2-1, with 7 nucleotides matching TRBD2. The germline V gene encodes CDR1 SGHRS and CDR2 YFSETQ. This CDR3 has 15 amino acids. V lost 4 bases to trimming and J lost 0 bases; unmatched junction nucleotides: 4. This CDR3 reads CASSAGVSSYNEQFF. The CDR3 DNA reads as TGCGCCAGCAGCGCGGGGGTTAGCTCCTACAATGAGCAGTTCTTC.

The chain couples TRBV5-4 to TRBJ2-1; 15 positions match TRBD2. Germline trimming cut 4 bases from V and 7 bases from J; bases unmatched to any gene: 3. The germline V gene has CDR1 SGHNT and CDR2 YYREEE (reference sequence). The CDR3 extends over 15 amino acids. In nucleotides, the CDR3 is TGTGCCAGCAGCCCGGGGACTAGCGGGGGGAATGAGCAGTTCTTC. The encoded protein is CASSPGTSGGNEQFF.

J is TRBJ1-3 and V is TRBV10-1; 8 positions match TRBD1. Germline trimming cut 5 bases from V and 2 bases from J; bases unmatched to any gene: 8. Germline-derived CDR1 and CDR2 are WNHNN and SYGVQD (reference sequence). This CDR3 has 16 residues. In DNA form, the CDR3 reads TGCGCCAGCAGTCCCGGGACAGGTCCCCCTGGAAACACCATATATTTT. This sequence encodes CASSPGTGPPGNTIYF.

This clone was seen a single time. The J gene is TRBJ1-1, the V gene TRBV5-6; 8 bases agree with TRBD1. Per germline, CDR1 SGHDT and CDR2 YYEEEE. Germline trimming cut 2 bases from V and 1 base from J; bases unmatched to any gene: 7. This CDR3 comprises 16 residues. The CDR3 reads CASSLIGQGKNTEAFF. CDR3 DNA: TGTGCCAGCAGCTTAATAGGACAGGGCAAGAACACTGAAGCTTTCTTT.

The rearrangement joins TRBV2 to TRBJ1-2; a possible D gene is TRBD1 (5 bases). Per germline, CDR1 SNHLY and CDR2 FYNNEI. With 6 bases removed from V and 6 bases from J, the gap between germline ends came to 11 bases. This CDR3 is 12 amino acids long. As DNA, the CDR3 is TGTGCCAGCAGGAAAAGGGGAAATGGCTACACCTTC. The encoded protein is CASRKRGNGYTF.

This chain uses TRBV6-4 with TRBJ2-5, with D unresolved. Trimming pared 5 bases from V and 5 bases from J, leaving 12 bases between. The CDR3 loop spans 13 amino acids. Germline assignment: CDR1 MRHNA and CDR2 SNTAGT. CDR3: CASSSTASETQYF. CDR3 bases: TGTGCCAGCAGTTCTACTGCGAGCGAGACCCAGTACTTC.

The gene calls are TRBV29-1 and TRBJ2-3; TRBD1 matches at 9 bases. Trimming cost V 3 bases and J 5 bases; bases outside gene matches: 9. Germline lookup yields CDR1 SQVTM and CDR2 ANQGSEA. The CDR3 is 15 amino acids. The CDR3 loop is CSVDFGTGRGDTQYF. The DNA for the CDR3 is TGCAGCGTTGATTTCGGGACAGGGAGAGGAGATACGCAGTATTTT.

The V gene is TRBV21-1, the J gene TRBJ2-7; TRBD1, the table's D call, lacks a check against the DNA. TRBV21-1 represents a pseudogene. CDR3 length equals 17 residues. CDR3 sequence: CASSKMLYRGRRYEQYF. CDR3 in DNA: TGTGCCAGCAGCAAAATGCTCTACAGGGGGCGGCGCTACGAGCAGTACTTC.